This is a list of T cell receptor beta chains from one sample in a study of blood T cell repertoires in COVID-19. Measured with immunoSEQ multiplex PCR; TCRdb has only the in-frame clones, and not every one. The sample yields roughly 400,000 clones, 88% seen once. The sequencing input was PBMCs or T cells enriched from blood (not recorded which). All receptors derive from a middle-aged woman with acute COVID-19. CDR3s include the opening cysteine and the closing phenylalanine or tryptophan. The D gene is left open where the match is weak. Size values are once, few and many counts, or a class for expanded clones, and some rows have none.

TRBJ2-2,.,.,TRBV9,TGTGCCAGCAGCGTATACTATTCCGGGGAGCTGTTTTTT,CASSVYYSGELFF
TRBJ2-7,once,TRBD1,TRBV5-1,TGCGCCAGCAGCCGCGGGGACAGGGGGAACGAGCAGTACTTC,CASSRGDRGNEQYF
TRBJ1-2,once,.,TRBV6-5,TGTGCCAGCAGTCCGACAGAGTATGGCTACACCTTC,CASSPTEYGYTF
TRBJ2-3,few,.,TRBV9,TGTGCCAGCAAACGCGATCTTCCTAGCACAGATACGCAGTATTTT,CASKRDLPSTDTQYF
TRBJ1-1,.,.,TRBV5-1,TGCGCCAGCAGCCAGGACATGCTGAACACTGAAGCTTTCTTT,CASSQDMLNTEAFF
TRBJ1-2,.,TRBD1,TRBV2,TGTGCCAGCAGTGAAATCCCAGGGGGCCCTATCGGCTACACCTTC,CASSEIPGGPIGYTF
TRBJ2-3,.,.,TRBV11-3,TGTGCCAGCAGCTTAGTCGGCGGGGGCGCGGATACGCAGTATTTT,CASSLVGGGADTQYF
TRBJ2-7,once,TRBD1,TRBV6-1,TGTGCCAGCAGTGAGCTTGGGACAGGGTCCTACGAGCAGTACTTC,CASSELGTGSYEQYF
TRBJ1-1,.,.,TRBV30,TGTGCCTGGAGCAGGGCGAACACTGAAGCTTTCTTT,CAWSRANTEAFF
TRBJ2-7,.,TRBD1,TRBV5-5,TGTGCCAGCAGCTTTTCCGGGACAGAACCCTACGAGCAGTACTTC,CASSFSGTEPYEQYF
TRBJ2-7,.,.,TRBV24-1,TGTGCCACCAGTGATTCAGGGGCCTCGGGCTACGAGCAGTACTTC,CATSDSGASGYEQYF
TRBJ2-3,.,TRBD2,TRBV2,TGTGCCAGCAGACCTAGCGGGGGGGTCGGGACGCAGTATTTT,CASRPSGGVGTQYF
TRBJ1-2,.,TRBD1,TRBV19,TGTGCCAGTAGTTTGGGACAGGGATCTGGCTACACCTTC,CASSLGQGSGYTF
TRBJ2-5,once,TRBD1,TRBV6-5,TGTGCCAGCGGCAGGGTGAGGGGACAGGAGACCCAGTACTTC,CASGRVRGQETQYF
TRBJ1-2,.,TRBD1,TRBV7-6,TGTGCCAGCAGCTCCAGGGGGACGGTACTGGATGGCTACACCTTC,CASSSRGTVLDGYTF
TRBJ1-5,.,.,TRBV30,TGTGCCTGGAGTGGGGGGGATGATCAGCCCCAGCATTTT,CAWSGGDDQPQHF
TRBJ2-1,.,TRBD2,TRBV3-1/TRBV3-2,TGTGCCAGCAGCCAAGGTGGACTAGCGGGTTCCCAGTTCTTC,CASSQGGLAGSQFF
TRBJ2-7,.,TRBD1,TRBV27,TGTGCCAGCAGGCCTACCACGGACAGGGAGGTCTCCTACGAGCAGTACTTC,CASRPTTDREVSYEQYF
TRBJ2-7,.,.,TRBV4-1,TGCGCCAGCAGCCAAGATCTGGCAGGGGCCTACGAGCAGTACTTC,CASSQDLAGAYEQYF
TRBJ1-2,.,.,TRBV30,TGTGCCTGGACGCGGGGGGACTATGGCTACACCTTC,CAWTRGDYGYTF
TRBJ2-1,.,TRBD2,TRBV5-1,TGCGCCAGCAGCGACGGGACTAGCGGGGGGGCAACCTCCTACAATGAGCAGTTCTTC,CASSDGTSGGATSYNEQFF
TRBJ1-5,.,.,TRBV27,TGTGCCAGCAGTTTTGGGGGGGATCAGCCCCAGCATTTT,CASSFGGDQPQHF
TRBJ2-7,.,TRBD2,TRBV11-2,TGTGCCAGCAGCTTAGATGACGTACGCGGGGGGCTAACCTACGAGCAGTACTTC,CASSLDDVRGGLTYEQYF
TRBJ1-5,.,TRBD1,TRBV7-8,TGTGCCAGCAGCTTAAATATTCTTTGGGACAGGGCCAATCAGCCCCAGCATTTT,CASSLNILWDRANQPQHF
TRBJ2-7,few,TRBD1,TRBV24-1,TGTGCCACCAGTGATCCCGGGACAGGGGTTGACGAGCAGTACTTC,CATSDPGTGVDEQYF
TRBJ1-2,.,TRBD1,TRBV19,TGTGCCAGTACAACTTTCAGGGGGAAGAACTATGGCTACACCTTC,CASTTFRGKNYGYTF
TRBJ1-5,.,TRBD1,TRBV30,TGTGCCTGTCAACAGGGGCCTAGTCAGCCCCAGCATTTT,CACQQGPSQPQHF
TRBJ1-2,.,.,TRBV25-1,TGTGCCAGCAGTGAATATGGACAGCCTTATGGCTACACCTTC,CASSEYGQPYGYTF
TRBJ2-1,once,TRBD2,TRBV5-1,TGCGCCAGCAGCTTGCCCCTAGCGGGGGCCTACAATGAGCAGTTCTTC,CASSLPLAGAYNEQFF
TRBJ1-3,.,.,TRBV30,TGTGCCTGGACTAAGGGGTTCTCTGGAAACACCATATATTTT,CAWTKGFSGNTIYF
TRBJ1-4,.,.,TRBV30,TGTGCCTGGAGTGCCTACTCATCCGTCGGGGGACTGTTTTTT,CAWSAYSSVGGLFF
TRBJ2-3,.,.,TRBV19,TGTGCCAGTAGCTCCCTGCAGGGGTCAGATACGCAGTATTTT,CASSSLQGSDTQYF
TRBJ2-7,.,.,TRBV30,TGTGCCTGGAGTACCGCGACATTATCTTGG,CAWSTATLSW
TRBJ1-1,many,.,TRBV10-3,TGTGCCATCAGTGACATCCGGGTGAACACTGAAGCTTTCTTT,CAISDIRVNTEAFF
TRBJ1-1,.,.,TRBV30,TGTGCCTGGAGTCATACAGGGCGAACTGAAGCTTTCTTT,CAWSHTGRTEAFF
TRBJ1-1,.,TRBD1,TRBV5-1,TGCGCCAGCAGTCCGACAGGGGTCTCGAACACTGAAGCTTTCTTT,CASSPTGVSNTEAFF
TRBJ1-5,.,TRBD1,TRBV7-2,TGTGCCAGCAGCTTATCGGGGACAGGCAATCAGCCCCAGCATTTT,CASSLSGTGNQPQHF
TRBJ2-3,.,TRBD2,TRBV19,TGTGCCAGTAGTATGACGGGGGCGGGGGGTAATACGCAGTATTTT,CASSMTGAGGNTQYF
TRBJ1-2,.,.,TRBV5-5,TGTGCCAGCAGCTTGGCCGCGGCAGGGCGGAATGGCTACACCTTC,CASSLAAAGRNGYTF
TRBJ2-5,.,TRBD2,TRBV9,TGTGCCAGCAGCTCCTCCGGGACTAGCGGCAAATCCCAGTACTTC,CASSSSGTSGKSQYF
TRBJ2-3,.,TRBD1,TRBV27,TGTGCCAGCGCCCCGGGACAGAGCACAGATACGCAGTATTTT,CASAPGQSTDTQYF
TRBJ2-3,.,.,TRBV7-8,TGTGCCAGCAGCTTAGCGACAGGCACAGATACGCAGTATTTT,CASSLATGTDTQYF
TRBJ1-6,.,.,TRBV2,TGTGCCAGCAGAGTGGGACTTACCGGGTATTCACCCCTCCACTTT,CASRVGLTGYSPLHF